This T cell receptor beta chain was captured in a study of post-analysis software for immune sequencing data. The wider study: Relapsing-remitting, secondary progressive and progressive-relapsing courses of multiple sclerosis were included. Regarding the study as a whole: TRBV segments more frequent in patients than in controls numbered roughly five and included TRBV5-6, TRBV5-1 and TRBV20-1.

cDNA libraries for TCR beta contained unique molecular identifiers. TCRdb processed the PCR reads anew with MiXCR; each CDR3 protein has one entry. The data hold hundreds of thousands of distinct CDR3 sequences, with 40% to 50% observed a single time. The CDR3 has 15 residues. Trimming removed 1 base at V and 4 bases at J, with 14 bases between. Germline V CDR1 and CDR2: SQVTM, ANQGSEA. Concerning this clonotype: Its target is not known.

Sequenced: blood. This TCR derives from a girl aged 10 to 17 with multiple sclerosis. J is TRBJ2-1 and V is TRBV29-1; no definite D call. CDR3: CSVEANPAQYNEQFF. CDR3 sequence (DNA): TGCAGCGTTGAAGCAAACCCCGCGCAATACAATGAGCAGTTCTTC.